The entry below gives a single T cell receptor (beta chain) sequence along with its context. Its antigen is not known. V lost 3 bases, J lost 6 bases, and 6 bases stayed unmatched. CDR3 length: 13 residues. Germline CDR1 GTSNPN, CDR2 SVGIG (reference sequence). The source of the sample is a study of OX40 agonist ivuxolimab in advanced cancers. Study summary: Intravenous ivuxolimab at 0.01 to 10 mg/kg was given to patients every 2 weeks. General study findings and limits: Doses of 0.1 to 3.0 mg/kg were accompanied by clonal expansion of CD4+ and CD8+ blood T cells by week 6.

The data were produced by immunoSEQ multiplex PCR, yet TCRdb's version contains in-frame clones alone and is incomplete. The sample lists tens of thousands of clones; around three quarters were seen once. The sequenced sample was CD4+ or CD8+ T cells sorted from blood, obtained in a trial of the OX40 agonist ivuxolimab. The clonotype originates from an adult with an advanced solid tumor such as melanoma, head and neck, liver or kidney cancer. The rearrangement links TRBV30 to TRBJ2-7, with 9 bases that match TRBD2. CDR3: CAWRPGTSPEQYF. In DNA, the CDR3 is TGTGCCTGGAGGCCCGGGACTAGCCCCGAGCAGTACTTC. Based on the CDR3 plus reference TRBV30 and TRBJ2-7, the full variable domain is SQTIHQWPATLVQPVGSPLSLECTVEGTSNPNLYWYRQAAGRGLQLLFYSVGIGQISSEVPQNLSASRPQDRQFILSSKKLLLSDSGFYLCAWRPGTSPEQYFGPGTRLTVT.